Listed below are T cell receptor beta chains from one sample, sequenced in a study of blood T cell repertoires in COVID-19. Repertoires were generated with immunoSEQ multiplex PCR, while TCRdb's copy carries only in-frame clones and drops some. The table includes about 83,000 clones, more than 65% detected once. The specimen sequenced was peripheral blood. Receptors originate from a woman older than 75 with active or convalescent COVID-19. The CDR3 runs from the conserved cysteine through the conserved F or W. A D gene is named only where the DNA matches it firmly. Only some rows state a clone size, as once, few, many or a class for expanded clones.

D	V	J	size	CDR3	DNA
.	TRBV29-1	TRBJ1-1	.	CSVGYRNTEAFF	TGCAGCGTTGGGTATAGGAACACTGAAGCTTTCTTT
.	TRBV7-2	TRBJ2-3	.	CASQGQITDTQYF	TGTGCCAGCCAGGGACAAATCACAGATACGCAGTATTTT
TRBD1	TRBV5-8	TRBJ1-2	.	CASSLQGTYGYTF	TGTGCCAGCAGCCTACAGGGGACCTATGGCTACACCTTC
.	TRBV30	TRBJ1-1	.	CAWRPRDAGSAEAFF	TGTGCCTGGAGGCCGAGGGACGCCGGGAGCGCTGAAGCTTTCTTT
.	TRBV12-3/TRBV12-4	TRBJ1-1	.	CATRWGENTEAFF	TGTGCCACCCGGTGGGGGGAGAACACTGAAGCTTTCTTT
TRBD1	TRBV28	TRBJ1-2	few	CASRYRGRSYGYTF	TGTGCCAGCAGGTACAGGGGGCGCAGCTATGGCTACACCTTC
.	TRBV14	TRBJ1-3	.	CASSHQTGNTIYF	TGTGCCAGCAGCCACCAAACAGGAAACACCATATATTTT
.	TRBV7-8	TRBJ2-7	.	CASTQSGEGGYEQYF	TGTGCCAGCACCCAGTCAGGGGAGGGTGGCTACGAGCAGTACTTC
.	TRBV19	TRBJ1-5	.	CASRGVNSNQPQHF	TGTGCCAGTAGGGGAGTGAATAGCAATCAGCCCCAGCATTTT
TRBD2	TRBV29-1	TRBJ2-1	.	CSAPSGGGYNEQFF	TGCAGCGCCCCGAGTGGGGGGGGGTACAATGAGCAGTTCTTC
.	TRBV25-1	TRBJ1-1	.	CASSESGVQTEAFF	TGTGCCAGCAGTGAAAGCGGGGTGCAGACTGAAGCTTTCTTT
TRBD2	TRBV7-6	TRBJ2-5	.	CASSIDSGGAQETQYF	TGTGCCAGCAGCATTGATAGCGGGGGGGCCCAAGAGACCCAGTACTTC
TRBD2	TRBV11-3	TRBJ2-5	.	CASSSGGTGTQYF	TGTGCCAGCAGCTCGGGGGGTACGGGGACCCAGTACTTC
.	TRBV4-1	TRBJ2-6	few	CASSQDWDTPRSGANVLTF	TGCGCCAGCAGCCAAGATTGGGACACTCCCCGCTCTGGGGCCAACGTCCTGACTTTC
TRBD1	TRBV27	TRBJ2-6	few	CASRAGGLGGANVLTF	TGTGCCAGCAGGGCAGGGGGCTTGGGTGGGGCCAACGTCCTGACTTTC
.	TRBV4-1	TRBJ2-6	once	CASSQEFPGQYSGANVLTF	TGCGCCAGCAGCCAAGAATTCCCGGGACAATACTCTGGGGCCAACGTCCTGACTTTC
.	TRBV19	TRBJ2-2	few	CASIDSPTGELFF	TGTGCCAGTATAGACAGCCCCACCGGGGAGCTGTTTTTT